Listed here are 26 T cell receptor beta chains from one sample, sequenced in a study of blood T cell repertoires in COVID-19. The assay was immunoSEQ multiplex PCR, and TCRdb's table has in-frame clones only and misses some. Of about 130,000 clones listed, about 85% were seen once; the top ten hold 25% to 30%. The sample taken for sequencing was peripheral blood. The receptors here all came from an elderly woman with acute or convalescent COVID-19.

The chain carries TRBV3-1 (or the pseudogene TRBV3-2) and TRBJ1-2, with D maybe TRBD1 (5 bases). The CDR3 loop spans 17 amino acids. The V gene lost 5 bases and the J gene lost 5 bases, with 24 bases spanning the gap. The germline V gene encodes CDR1 LGHDT and CDR2 YNNKEL (reference sequence). The CDR3 coding sequence is TGTGCCAGCAGCGAAGCAGGGCGCGGTCGAGGCCTTTATGGCTACACCTTC. Translation gives CASSEAGRGRGLYGYTF.

The chain uses TRBV5-1 and TRBJ2-7, with D possibly being TRBD2 (5 bases). The V gene's germline CDR1 is SGHRS and CDR2 YFSETQ. V was pared by 7 bases and J by 8 bases, with 16 bases between. The CDR3 length is 12 residues. CDR3 in amino acids: CASWGELKKQYF. The CDR3 DNA is TGCGCCAGCTGGGGAGAACTAAAGAAGCAGTACTTC.

V is TRBV4-2 and J is TRBJ1-1; D perhaps matches TRBD1 (5 bases). Trimming pared 0 bases from V and 4 bases from J, leaving 9 bases between. In germline, CDR1 is LGHNA, CDR2 YNFKEQ. The CDR3 is 14 amino acids. CDR3 sequence reads: CASSQDRRGTEAFF. In DNA, the CDR3 is TGTGCCAGCAGCCAAGATAGGAGGGGCACTGAAGCTTTCTTT.

The chain is built from TRBV7-9 and TRBJ1-2; D is perhaps TRBD1 (5 bases). The germline CDR1 and CDR2 sequences are SEHNR and FQNEAQ (reference sequence). This CDR3 has 16 residues. Trimming took 0 bases from V and 2 from J, leaving 13 bases between them. The CDR3 sequence: CASSLAGGRANYGYTF. The CDR3 nucleotides read TGTGCCAGCAGCTTAGCGGGGGGACGTGCGAACTATGGCTACACCTTC. Using reference TRBV7-9 and TRBJ1-2 for the parts outside the CDR3, the full variable domain is DTGVSQNPRHKITKRGQNVTFRCDPISEHNRLYWYRQTLGQGPEFLTYFQNEAQLEKSRLLSDRFSAERPKGSFSTLEIQRTEQGDSAMYLCASSLAGGRANYGYTFGSGTRLTVV.

This clone was seen a few times. The chain couples TRBV15 to TRBJ1-3; D possibly corresponds to TRBD1 (6 bases). With 1 base removed from V and 12 bases from J, the gap between germline ends came to 16 bases. The CDR3 spans 14 residues. Germline V lookup: CDR1 LNHNV, CDR2 YYDKDF (reference sequence). CDR3 sequence: CATSRVGLVQGIYF. CDR3 bases: TGTGCCACCAGCAGAGTGGGGCTCGTACAGGGCATATATTTT.

The J gene is TRBJ2-5, the V gene TRBV29-1; possible D gene TRBD1, 7 bases. The CDR3 length is 13 residues. V dropped 4 bases and J dropped 4 bases, with 13 bases sitting between them. Germline loops: CDR1 SQVTM, CDR2 ANQGSEA. CDR3 in amino acids: CSVAAGGGETQYF. The DNA for the CDR3 is TGCAGCGTTGCGGCAGGGGGAGGAGAGACCCAGTACTTC.

V gene TRBV5-1 combines with J gene TRBJ2-3, with D possibly being TRBD2 (5 bases). The germline gives CDR1 SGHRS, CDR2 YFSETQ. The CDR3 extends over 17 amino acids. V was shortened by 0 bases and J by 0 bases, with 14 bases between the two germline ends. The chain's CDR3 is CASSLELTRRSTDTQYF. The CDR3 DNA is TGCGCCAGCAGCTTGGAGTTAACTAGGAGGAGCACAGATACGCAGTATTTT.

The chain uses TRBV6-2 or TRBV6-3 and TRBJ1-3, with TRBD1 matching 10 bases. V was clipped by 4 bases and J by 4 bases; unmatched bases: 4. The germline gives CDR1 MNHEY, CDR2 SVGEGT. The CDR3 has 15 residues. The CDR3 nucleotides are TGTGCCAGCAGTTCTTGGGACAGGGGAGGAAACACCATATATTTT. Protein sequence: CASSSWDRGGNTIYF.

The chain has TRBV4-3 and TRBJ1-6, with a possible D match to TRBD1 (5 bases). V was cut by 1 base and J by 6 bases, with 22 bases left in between. This CDR3 has 19 amino acids. In germline, CDR1 is LGHNA, CDR2 YSLEER. The CDR3 loop is CASSQVLSRMTAFNSPLHF. For the CDR3, the DNA is TGCGCCAGCAGCCAAGTATTATCACGAATGACAGCGTTTAATTCACCCCTCCACTTT.

J is TRBJ1-4 and V is TRBV9; 8 positions agree with TRBD1. Germline loops: CDR1 SGDLS, CDR2 YYNGEE. The CDR3 extends over 15 amino acids. Trimming removed 4 bases from V and 4 bases from J; junction bases left unmatched: 6. The CDR3 DNA reads as TGTGCCAGCAGCACCCGGACAGGGTATAATGAAAAACTGTTTTTT. Its protein product is CASSTRTGYNEKLFF.

The chain carries TRBV5-1 and TRBJ2-4, with D perhaps matching TRBD1 (5 bases). The CDR3 runs 15 residues. The V end lost 1 base, the J end lost 5 bases, and 13 bases lay between the germline ends. The germline V gene encodes CDR1 SGHRS and CDR2 YFSETQ. The DNA of the CDR3 is TGCGCCAGCAGCTTGCCTAGGGGCTTCGAAAACATTCAGTACTTC. This translates into CASSLPRGFENIQYF.

The chain couples TRBV3-1 (or the pseudogene TRBV3-2) to TRBJ1-2, with 9 bases fitting TRBD1. CDR1 is LGHDT and CDR2 is YNNKEL in the germline V gene (reference sequence). CDR3 size: 13 residues. Trimming removed 4 bases from V and 13 bases from J; junction bases left unmatched: 10. CDR3 in DNA: TGTGCCAGCAGCCCTCGGACAGGGGTGAGCTCCACCTTC. This codes for CASSPRTGVSSTF.

The V and J genes are TRBV9 and TRBJ1-3; TRBD1 agrees at 8 bases. This CDR3 has 17 residues. V was clipped by 2 bases and J by 1 base; unmatched bases: 8. Germline CDR1 is SGDLS and CDR2 is YYNGEE. The CDR3: CASSVSTDRASGNTIYF. CDR3 bases: TGTGCCAGCAGCGTTTCCACGGACAGGGCGTCTGGAAACACCATATATTTT.

This rearrangement joins TRBV20-1 to TRBJ2-1; 13 nucleotides align to TRBD2. The CDR3 covers 17 residues. V gave up 5 bases and J gave up 4 bases; unmatched junction bases: 11. Looked up from germline, CDR1 is DFQATT and CDR2 is SNEGSKA (reference sequence). In DNA form, the CDR3 reads TGCAGTGCTGGTGAAAGGGGACTAGCGGGGTTGTACAATGAGCAGTTCTTC. Translating it yields CSAGERGLAGLYNEQFF.

This sequence joins TRBV3-1 (or the pseudogene TRBV3-2) and TRBJ1-3; TRBD1 agrees at 11 bases. The CDR3 has 16 amino acids. Germline-derived CDR1 and CDR2 are LGHDT and YNNKEL (reference sequence). Trimming took 3 bases from V and 9 from J; bases not matched to a gene: 10. The CDR3 coding sequence is TGTGCCAGCAGCCATGGGACAGGGGGGACTGGCGGCACCATATATTTT. This encodes CASSHGTGGTGGTIYF.

The V and J genes are TRBV7-8 and TRBJ2-5; D is perhaps TRBD1 (5 bases). CDR1 and CDR2 from the germline V gene are SGHVS and FQNEAQ. The CDR3 totals 15 residues. V was shortened by 1 base and J by 2 bases, with 11 bases between the two germline ends. The CDR3 nucleotides are TGTGCCAGCAGCTTAGGGGGCGACGTACAAGAGACCCAGTACTTC. Its protein product is CASSLGGDVQETQYF.

This clone was counted a few times. The J gene is TRBJ1-1, the V gene TRBV7-2; a weak D match, TRBD1 (6 bases). The CDR3 extends over 15 amino acids. V lost 1 base and J lost 2, with 11 bases in between. CDR1 is SGHTA and CDR2 is FQGNSA in the germline V gene. The DNA for the CDR3 is TGTGCCAGCAGCTTAGGAGGGACACCAAACACTGAAGCTTTCTTT. It codes for CASSLGGTPNTEAFF.

The CDR3 loop reads CASSYGRVGNTIYF. CDR3 in DNA: TGTGCCAGCAGTTACGGGCGAGTCGGAAACACCATATATTTT. The V and J genes are TRBV6-5 and TRBJ1-3, with D unresolved. The V gene's germline CDR1 is MNHEY and CDR2 SVGAGI. Trimming left V 2 bases short and J 4 bases short, with 9 bases between. This CDR3 contains 14 residues.

V and J are TRBV28 and TRBJ2-1, with a weak D call TRBD2 (6 bases). The CDR3 has 15 amino acids. V shed 10 bases and J shed 7 bases, with 23 bases lying between them. In germline, CDR1 is MDHEN, CDR2 SYDVKM. CDR3: CATGAGTADWNEQFF. The CDR3 nucleotides are TGTGCCACCGGTGCCGGGACTGCGGACTGGAATGAGCAGTTCTTC.

The chain uses TRBV2 and TRBJ1-2, with D perhaps matching TRBD1 (5 bases). Looked up from germline, CDR1 is SNHLY and CDR2 is FYNNEI. This CDR3 spans 12 amino acids. The V end was cut by 6 bases, the J end by 8 bases, with 13 bases between. CDR3 amino acids: CASRRQGDGYTF. The DNA for the CDR3 is TGTGCCAGCAGAAGGCAGGGCGACGGCTACACCTTC.

In DNA, the CDR3 is TGTGCCAGCAAAGCAACAGGGGGCGGCTATGGCTACACCTTC. Protein sequence: CASKATGGGYGYTF. The chain has TRBV6-5 and TRBJ1-2, with 9 nucleotides matching TRBD1. Germline CDR1 MNHEY, CDR2 SVGAGI. The CDR3 contains 14 residues. V gave up 7 bases and J gave up 4 bases; unmatched junction bases: 7.

This rearrangement joins TRBV7-9 to TRBJ2-2; D not resolved. The V end lost 1 base, the J end lost 5 bases, and 14 bases lay between the germline ends. The CDR3 is 16 residues long. In germline, CDR1 is SEHNR, CDR2 FQNEAQ (reference sequence). CDR3 protein: CASSLGPRNWTGELFF. In DNA form, the CDR3 reads TGTGCCAGCAGCTTAGGTCCTAGAAATTGGACCGGGGAGCTGTTTTTT.

CDR3: CASSLDTPRVGELFF. The CDR3 DNA reads TGTGCCAGCAGCTTGGACACCCCTAGGGTCGGGGAGCTGTTTTTT. The rearrangement links TRBV7-9 to TRBJ2-2; possible D gene TRBD1, 5 bases. Trimming stripped 3 bases from V and 7 bases from J, with 15 bases between. Germline V gene sequence: CDR1 SEHNR, CDR2 FQNEAQ (reference sequence). The CDR3 is 15 residues long.

The J gene is TRBJ1-1, the V gene TRBV7-2; the D is unclear. The germline V gene has CDR1 SGHTA and CDR2 FQGNSA. The CDR3 consists of 14 residues. V lost 5 bases, J lost 8 bases, and 18 bases lay in between. The CDR3 DNA reads TGTGCCAGCAGCCGTGCGTCGTCGGTACGGGAAGCTTTCTTT. This sequence encodes CASSRASSVREAFF.

The chain employs TRBV7-2 and TRBJ1-1; TRBD1 is a possible D gene (5 bases). Trimming removed 4 bases from V and 5 bases from J, with 14 bases in between. CDR3 size: 14 residues. CDR1 and CDR2 (germline): SGHTA, FQGNSA. CDR3 loop: CASSSSSGGTEAFF. CDR3 nucleotides: TGTGCCAGCAGCTCCTCGTCGGGGGGAACTGAAGCTTTCTTT.

V and J are TRBV25-1 and TRBJ1-1, with D possibly being TRBD1 (5 bases). Deletions cut 3 bases from V and 3 bases from J, with 14 bases between. CDR1 is MGHDK and CDR2 is SYGVNS in the germline V gene. There are 15 residues in the CDR3. The CDR3 protein is CASSDPRGVHTEAFF. The CDR3, as DNA: TGTGCCAGCAGTGATCCTCGGGGGGTACACACTGAAGCTTTCTTT.